A single sample gave rise to the 31 T cell receptor beta chains below, sequenced in a study of blood T cells in healthy people across ages. It was with a sample-barcoded 5' primer and a J-beta primer mix that a second PCR of about 7 to 12 cycles was run. TCRdb re-derived calls from the 5' RACE reads in MiXCR, one entry per CDR3 protein. The sample consists of about 720,000 distinct CDR3 sequences, more than 20% of them appearing once. This sample was also put to use in a study of T cells of mothers and their children.

The sample comprised blood. These TCRs come from a boy younger than 18 in good health.

This clonotype was seen a handful of times. The V gene is TRBV12-3 or TRBV12-4, the J gene TRBJ2-4; no clear D gene. Trimming pared 2 bases from V and 8 bases from J, leaving 10 bases between. CDR3 length equals 13 residues. The CDR3: CASSLLPKDIQYF. The DNA for the CDR3 is TGTGCCAGCAGTTTACTCCCAAAGGACATTCAGTACTTC.

This clonotype was seen a handful of times. The genes are TRBV5-6 and TRBJ1-5, with 8 bases aligning to TRBD1. Germline lookup yields CDR1 SGHDT and CDR2 YYEEEE. CDR3 length: 17 residues. Trimming cost V 1 base and J 2 bases; bases outside gene matches: 8. CDR3 sequence: CASSLLGGQGGNQPQHF. The CDR3 region has the DNA TGTGCCAGCAGCTTGTTGGGTGGACAGGGTGGCAATCAGCCCCAGCATTTT. The full variable domain, its missing parts supplied by reference TRBV5-6 and TRBJ1-5, is DAGVTQSPTHLIKTRGQQVTLRCSPKSGHDTVSWYQQALGQGPQFIFQYYEEEERQRGNFPDRFSGHQFPNYSSELNVNALLLGDSALYLCASSLLGGQGGNQPQHFGDGTRLSIL.

The table lists this clonotype with a few counts. The rearrangement uses TRBV28 and TRBJ1-4, with TRBD1 as a possible D gene (5 bases). This CDR3 contains 16 residues. The V gene lost 7 bases and the J gene lost 8 bases, with 23 bases spanning the gap. Looked up from germline, CDR1 is MDHEN and CDR2 is SYDVKM. The DNA of the CDR3 is TGTGCCAGCACCTTATCGGGGCAGGGTTCAGGGGAAAAACTGTTTTTT. It specifies CASTLSGQGSGEKLFF.

The table lists this clonotype with a few counts. This rearrangement joins TRBV7-2 to TRBJ2-7; D is ambiguous. The CDR3 is 13 residues long. CDR1 is SGHTA, CDR2 FQGNSA, per germline. The V and J ends lost 3 bases and 3 bases respectively, with 9 bases between them. The CDR3 DNA follows: TGTGCCAGCAGCTTTGGCAGCTACTACGAGCAGTACTTC. It is translated as CASSFGSYYEQYF.

CDR3 region: CASSAGVENYGYTF. Here the CDR3 DNA reads TGTGCCAGCTCAGCGGGGGTAGAGAACTATGGCTACACCTTC. The V and J genes are TRBV18 and TRBJ1-2; tentatively, D is TRBD1 (5 bases). The CDR3 spans 14 residues. Germline values: CDR1 KGHSH, CDR2 LQKENI. Trimming left V 5 bases short and J 2 bases short, with 12 bases between.

This clonotype was counted only a few times. The chain links TRBV6-5 to TRBJ1-4; D uncertain. Germline CDR1 MNHEY, CDR2 SVGAGI. Trimming stripped 4 bases from V and 0 bases from J, with 12 bases between. This CDR3 region has 16 residues. The CDR3 DNA is TGTGCCAGCAGTTCGAGTCGGACCTCAACTAATGAAAAACTGTTTTTT. Protein: CASSSSRTSTNEKLFF.

CDR3 amino acids: CSAGGQGAYYEQYF. The DNA for the CDR3 is TGCAGCGCGGGCGGACAGGGGGCTTACTACGAGCAGTACTTC. The genes are TRBV29-1 and TRBJ2-7, with 11 bases lining up with TRBD1. The CDR3 spans 14 residues. Trimming at V came to 7 bases and at J to 3 bases, leaving 8 bases not matched to a gene. Germline V gene data show CDR1 as SQVTM and CDR2 as ANQGSEA.

The chain combines TRBV4-3 with TRBJ2-2; D is unresolved. Germline CDR1 LGHNA, CDR2 YSLEER. Trimming removed 1 base from V and 0 bases from J, with 6 bases in between. The CDR3 has 15 residues. The CDR3 here is CASSQVLPNTGELFF. CDR3 bases: TGCGCCAGCAGCCAAGTCCTTCCGAACACCGGGGAGCTGTTTTTT.

The V and J genes are TRBV20-1 and TRBJ2-5; TRBD1 agrees at 8 bases. V lost 6 bases and J lost 4; bases outside the gene matches: 7. Germline V gene lookup returns CDR1 DFQATT and CDR2 SNEGSKA (reference sequence). CDR3 length: 13 amino acids. CDR3 sequence: CSASGGWSETQYF. DNA for the CDR3: TGCAGTGCCTCAGGGGGCTGGTCAGAGACCCAGTACTTC.

This clonotype was detected only a few times. This chain uses TRBV28 with TRBJ2-2; unclear D gene. This CDR3 comprises 14 residues. From germline, CDR1 is MDHEN and CDR2 SYDVKM. V gave up 7 bases and J gave up 0 bases, with 9 bases separating them. The CDR3 DNA follows: TGTGCCAGCACCCCCAGCACGAACACCGGGGAGCTGTTTTTT. It specifies CASTPSTNTGELFF.

This clonotype was detected a few times. V is TRBV6-5 and J is TRBJ2-7; 9 nucleotides align to TRBD2. CDR1 is MNHEY, CDR2 SVGAGI, per germline. CDR3 length: 15 residues. The ends lost 2 bases at V and 4 bases at J; junction bases unmatched: 6. The CDR3 loop is CASSYGAGGTYEQYF. CDR3 nucleotides: TGTGCCAGCAGTTACGGGGCGGGGGGGACGTACGAGCAGTACTTC.

Regarding this clonotype: One junction end does not reproduce the germline sequence, and a read error may be involved. The chain couples TRBV7-2 to TRBJ2-2; possibly TRBD1 for D (6 bases). Germline V gives CDR1 SGHTA, CDR2 FQGNSA. This CDR3 is built from 17 residues. CDR3 coding DNA: TGTGTCAGCAGCTTAGTCAGCGCGACAGGCGTTCCTGGGGAGCTGTTTTTT. Protein product: CVSSLVSATGVPGELFF.

The CDR3 loop is CASSQDLGTSGGSETQYF. CDR3 sequence (DNA): TGCGCCAGCAGCCAAGATCTTGGGACTAGCGGGGGATCCGAGACCCAGTACTTC. The V gene is TRBV4-3, the J gene TRBJ2-5; 14 bases fit TRBD2. The CDR3 is made up of 18 amino acids. Germline CDR1 reads LGHNA; CDR2 reads YSLEER. V gave up 0 bases and J gave up 5 bases; unmatched junction bases: 8.

A few counts support this clonotype. The V call is TRBV4-2, the J call TRBJ2-5; the match to TRBD1 covers 9 bases. Judging by the DNA end, TRBJ2-1 fits better; the J call may be wrong. The CDR3 runs 15 residues. Per the germline V gene, CDR1 is LGHNA and CDR2 is YNFKEQ. The CDR3 loop is CASSLPSGTGSEQFF. The CDR3 DNA reads as TGTGCCAGCAGCCTTCCGTCCGGGACAGGGAGTGAGCAGTTCTTC.

There are a few counts of this clonotype. This chain links TRBV7-2 with TRBJ2-7; 8 bases are a match to TRBD1. CDR3 length: 16 residues. The J segment lost 1 base and the V segment lost 5 bases, leaving 10 bases of the junction unmatched. Germline V gives CDR1 SGHTA, CDR2 FQGNSA. The CDR3, as DNA: TGTGCCAGCAGCCTAAGACAGGGGTTTAGTTCCTACGAGCAGTACTTC. Translating it yields CASSLRQGFSSYEQYF.

This clonotype occurred a few times. The chain is built from TRBV28 and TRBJ2-5, with D hard to call. From germline, CDR1 is MDHEN and CDR2 SYDVKM. Trimming cost V 1 base and J 0 bases, with 6 bases left between them. This CDR3 is built from 14 residues. The CDR3 DNA follows: TGTGCCAGCAGTTTATCCGGTTACCAAGAGACCCAGTACTTC. Its protein product is CASSLSGYQETQYF.

V gene TRBV2 combines with J gene TRBJ2-3; maybe TRBD2 (6 bases). In germline, CDR1 is SNHLY, CDR2 FYNNEI. The CDR3 spans 14 residues. With 0 bases removed from V and 7 bases from J, the gap between germline ends came to 11 bases. Here the CDR3 reads CASSEARGSNTQYF. The CDR3, as DNA: TGTGCCAGCAGTGAAGCGCGGGGTTCGAATACGCAGTATTTT.

This clonotype was detected a few times. The germline gene is not matched at one end of the junction; a read error may be the cause. The chain recombines TRBV7-9 with TRBJ2-2; 8 bases are a match to TRBD2. Germline-derived CDR1 and CDR2 are SEHNR and FQNEAQ (reference sequence). This CDR3 has 16 amino acids. CDR3 amino acids: CASSLAGSQGTGELFF. CDR3 in DNA: TGTGCCAGCAGCCTAGCGGGCTCCCAGGGGACCGGGGAGCTGTTTTTT.

The V and J genes are TRBV4-3 and TRBJ2-7, with TRBD2 matching over 10 bases. Unmatched junction bases numbered 11, after V lost 0 bases and J lost 3 bases. The CDR3 is made up of 18 amino acids. Germline loops: CDR1 LGHNA, CDR2 YSLEER. The DNA of the CDR3 is TGCGCCAGCAGCCAAGAAATAGAGGTAGCGGGGGGCCGCTACGAGCAGTACTTC. Protein: CASSQEIEVAGGRYEQYF.

This clonotype occurred a few times. An end of the junction does not agree with germline; a read error may underlie this. The chain recombines TRBV7-8 with TRBJ1-1; 7 nucleotides agree with TRBD1. CDR3 length: 15 amino acids. Germline V gene data show CDR1 as SGHVS and CDR2 as FQNEAQ. The CDR3 loop is CVSSFTEGARAEAFF. CDR3 sequence (DNA): TGTGTCAGCAGTTTTACTGAGGGGGCGAGGGCTGAAGCTTTCTTT. Full variable domain (missing parts from reference TRBV7-8 and TRBJ1-1): GAGVSQSPRYKVAKRGQDVALRCDPISGHVSLFWYQQALGQGPEFLTYFQNEAQLDKSGLPSDRFFAERPEGSVSTLKIQRTQQEDSAVYLCVSSFTEGARAEAFFGQGTRLTVV.

This clonotype was counted between two and nine times. The chain employs TRBV28 and TRBJ1-4, with 8 bases fitting TRBD1. V trimming: 5 bases; J trimming: 4 bases; junction bases outside the gene matches: 9. This CDR3 is built from 16 residues. The germline CDR1 and CDR2 sequences are MDHEN and SYDVKM. The CDR3 DNA is TGTGCCAGCAGTGGACCGCCGGGACAGGTTAATGAAAAACTGTTTTTT. It is translated as CASSGPPGQVNEKLFF.

This clonotype turned up a few times. At one end the junction does not follow the germline gene, possibly because of a read error. The chain combines TRBV24-1 with TRBJ1-4; 8 bases align to TRBD1. This CDR3 is built from 15 residues. Germline CDR1 is KGHDR and CDR2 is SFDVKD. CDR3 protein: CATSDSGTGNERLFF. The CDR3 bases are TGTGCCACCAGTGATTCCGGGACAGGCAATGAAAGACTGTTTTTT.

V gene TRBV7-6 combines with J gene TRBJ2-5, with 10 bases identical to TRBD2. The CDR3 is made up of 14 amino acids. Germline CDR1 SGHVS, CDR2 FNYEAQ. Losses at the gene ends were 5 bases for V and 5 bases for J; bases not matched to a gene: 5. CDR3 sequence (DNA): TGTGCCAGCAGCAAGACTAGCGGGTGGGAGACCCAGTACTTC. This translates into CASSKTSGWETQYF.

This clonotype was seen a few times. J is TRBJ2-7 and V is TRBV29-1; D gene uncertain. The V end was cut by 0 bases, the J end by 3 bases, with 9 bases between. Germline V gene lookup returns CDR1 SQVTM and CDR2 ANQGSEA. This CDR3 is built from 13 residues. The CDR3 nucleotides are TGCAGCGTTGAAGATGAGGTCGGCTACGAGCAGTACTTC. Translating gives CSVEDEVGYEQYF.

This clonotype was counted once. The chain uses TRBV7-9 and TRBJ2-4; no reliable D call. Looked up from germline, CDR1 is SEHNR and CDR2 is FQNEAQ (reference sequence). V lost 3 bases to trimming and J lost 3 bases, with 15 bases between them. The CDR3 has 16 amino acids. The CDR3 DNA sequence: TGTGCCAGCAGCTTGTTGGTGGGAACACACAAAAACATTCAGTACTTC. It is translated as CASSLLVGTHKNIQYF.

The chain is built from TRBV28 and TRBJ1-5; D ambiguous. V was pared by 2 bases and J by 1 base, with 6 bases between. The germline V gene has CDR1 MDHEN and CDR2 SYDVKM. This CDR3 is built from 14 residues. CDR3 coding DNA: TGTGCCAGCAGTTTAGTGGCCAGCAATCAGCCCCAGCATTTT. Encoded protein: CASSLVASNQPQHF. Full variable domain (rest looked up from reference TRBV28 and TRBJ1-5): DVKVTQSSRYLVKRTGEKVFLECVQDMDHENMFWYRQDPGLGLRLIYFSYDVKMKEKGDIPEGYSVSREKKERFSLILESASTNQTSMYLCASSLVASNQPQHFGDGTRLSIL.

V usage is TRBV7-3 and J usage is TRBJ2-3; tentatively, D is TRBD2 (6 bases). Germline CDR1 is SGHTA and CDR2 is FQGTGA. The length of the CDR3 is 14 residues. V was cut by 6 bases and J by 2 bases, with 12 bases left in between. For the CDR3, the DNA is TGTGCCAGCAGTATTAGCGGCTTCACAGATACGCAGTATTTT. Protein: CASSISGFTDTQYF.

A few counts support this clonotype. The rearrangement joins TRBV11-2 to TRBJ2-3, with 10 nucleotides matching TRBD1. The ends lost 1 base at V and 3 bases at J; junction bases unmatched: 7. The germline CDR1 and CDR2 sequences are SGHAT and FQNNGV. The CDR3 is made up of 17 amino acids. The CDR3 here is CASSLGGTGVRTDTQYF. CDR3 nucleotide sequence: TGTGCCAGCAGCTTAGGGGGGACAGGGGTCCGTACAGATACGCAGTATTTT.

The table lists this clonotype with a few counts. The chain carries TRBV29-1 and TRBJ2-3; possible D gene TRBD1, 5 bases. The V and J ends lost 7 bases and 6 bases respectively, with 20 bases between them. There are 14 residues in the CDR3. The V gene's germline CDR1 is SQVTM and CDR2 ANQGSEA. CDR3 coding DNA: TGCAGCGCCCGACCCAGACAAGGGGCGGATACGCAGTATTTT. This codes for CSARPRQGADTQYF.

The chain uses TRBV28 and TRBJ1-5, with D possibly TRBD1 on 6 matching bases. CDR3 length equals 15 residues. Germline V gene sequence: CDR1 MDHEN, CDR2 SYDVKM. Between the trimmed V and J ends, which lost 6 bases and 5 bases, there was a span of 17 bases. The chain's CDR3 is CASSPQGPVDQPQHF. The CDR3, as DNA: TGTGCCAGCAGCCCACAGGGTCCGGTTGATCAGCCCCAGCATTTT.

The V call is TRBV3-1, the J call TRBJ2-2; no clear D. Trimming stripped 0 bases from V and 4 bases from J, with 9 bases between. Germline lookup yields CDR1 LGHDT and CDR2 YNNKEL (reference sequence). The CDR3 runs 15 residues. The CDR3, as DNA: TGTGCCAGCAGCCAAGATGGACCCGTCACCGGGGAGCTGTTTTTT. Translation gives CASSQDGPVTGELFF.